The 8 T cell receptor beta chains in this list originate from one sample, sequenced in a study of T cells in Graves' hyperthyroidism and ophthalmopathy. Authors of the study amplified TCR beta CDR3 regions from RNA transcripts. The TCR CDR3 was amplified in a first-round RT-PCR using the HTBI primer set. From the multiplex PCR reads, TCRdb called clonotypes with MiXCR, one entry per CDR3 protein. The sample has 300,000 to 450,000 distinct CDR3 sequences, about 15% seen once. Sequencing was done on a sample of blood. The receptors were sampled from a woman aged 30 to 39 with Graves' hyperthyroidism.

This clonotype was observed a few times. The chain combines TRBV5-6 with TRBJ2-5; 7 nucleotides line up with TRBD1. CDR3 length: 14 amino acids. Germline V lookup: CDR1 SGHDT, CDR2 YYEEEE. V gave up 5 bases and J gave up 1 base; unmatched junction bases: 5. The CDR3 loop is CASRETGVQETQYF. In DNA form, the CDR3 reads TGTGCCAGCAGGGAAACAGGGGTCCAAGAGACCCAGTACTTC.

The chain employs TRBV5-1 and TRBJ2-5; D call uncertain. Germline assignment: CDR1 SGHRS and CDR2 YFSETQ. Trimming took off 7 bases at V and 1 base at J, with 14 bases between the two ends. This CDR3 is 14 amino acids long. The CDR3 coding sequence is TGCGCCAGCCGCCCGACCCCGTCCCAAGAGACCCAGTACTTC. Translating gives CASRPTPSQETQYF.

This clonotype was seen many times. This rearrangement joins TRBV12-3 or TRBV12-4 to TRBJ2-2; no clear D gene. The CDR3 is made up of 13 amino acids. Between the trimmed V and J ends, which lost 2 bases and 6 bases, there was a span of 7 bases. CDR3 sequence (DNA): TGTGCCAGCAGTTTAACGGCCCCCGGGGAGCTGTTTTTT. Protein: CASSLTAPGELFF.

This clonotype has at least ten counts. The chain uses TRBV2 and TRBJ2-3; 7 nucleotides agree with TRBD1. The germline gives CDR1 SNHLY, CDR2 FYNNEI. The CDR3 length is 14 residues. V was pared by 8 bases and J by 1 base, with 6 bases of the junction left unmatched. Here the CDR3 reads CASHRDRGTDTQYF. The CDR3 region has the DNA TGTGCCAGCCACCGGGACAGAGGCACAGATACGCAGTATTTT.

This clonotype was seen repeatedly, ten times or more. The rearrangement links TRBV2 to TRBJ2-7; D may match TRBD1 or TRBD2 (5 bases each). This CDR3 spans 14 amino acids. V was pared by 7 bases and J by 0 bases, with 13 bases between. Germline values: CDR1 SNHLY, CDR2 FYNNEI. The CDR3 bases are TGTGCCAGCATTCGGGGCTTAAGCTCCTACGAGCAGTACTTC. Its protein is CASIRGLSSYEQYF.

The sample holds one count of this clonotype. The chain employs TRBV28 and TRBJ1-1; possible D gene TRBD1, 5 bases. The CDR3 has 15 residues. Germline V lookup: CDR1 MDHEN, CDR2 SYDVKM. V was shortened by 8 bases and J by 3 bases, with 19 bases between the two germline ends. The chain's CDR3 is CASRSSGTMDTEAFF. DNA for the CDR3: TGTGCCAGCCGATCTTCCGGGACCATGGACACTGAAGCTTTCTTT.

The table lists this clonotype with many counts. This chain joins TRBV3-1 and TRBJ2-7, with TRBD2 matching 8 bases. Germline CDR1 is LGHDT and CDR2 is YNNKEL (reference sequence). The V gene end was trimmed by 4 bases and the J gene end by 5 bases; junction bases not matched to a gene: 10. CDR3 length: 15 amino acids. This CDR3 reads CASSPPAGGLHEQYF. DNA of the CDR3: TGTGCCAGCAGCCCTCCGGCGGGAGGTCTCCACGAGCAGTACTTC.

CDR3 residues: CASSPPGGTVEQFF. As DNA, the CDR3 is TGTGCCAGCTCACCACCGGGAGGGACGGTTGAGCAGTTCTTC. V gene TRBV18 combines with J gene TRBJ2-1; 7 bases map to TRBD2. Trimming removed 0 bases from V and 9 bases from J; junction bases left unmatched: 5. This CDR3 has 14 amino acids. CDR1 and CDR2 (germline): KGHSH, LQKENI.